Below are 23 T cell receptor beta chains sequenced from a single sample in a study of blood T cell repertoires in COVID-19. The method was immunoSEQ multiplex PCR; TCRdb's version includes in-frame clones alone and lacks a portion of them. The profile shows around 240,000 clones, around four fifths of them singletons. The material sequenced was peripheral blood. The receptors here all came from a woman of 80 years or more with acute or convalescent COVID-19.

The chain carries TRBV4-1 and TRBJ2-1, with a weak D call TRBD2 (5 bases). CDR1 is MGHRA and CDR2 is YSYEKL in the germline V gene. This CDR3 is built from 15 residues. V was clipped by 5 bases and J by 3 bases, with 14 bases between them. The CDR3 spells CASSSSDLNYNEQFF. CDR3 coding DNA: TGCGCCAGCAGCTCCTCGGACTTGAACTACAATGAGCAGTTCTTC.

This chain uses TRBV5-6 with TRBJ2-3; 7 nucleotides match TRBD2. The CDR3 spans 17 residues. After removal of 5 bases from V and 4 bases from J, the junction contained 16 bases not matched to a gene. Germline lookup yields CDR1 SGHDT and CDR2 YYEEEE. The CDR3 loop is CASSQKIREGEADTQYF. CDR3 nucleotides: TGTGCCAGCAGTCAAAAGATCAGGGAGGGCGAAGCAGATACGCAGTATTTT.

The CDR3, as DNA: TGTGCCAGCACCGGGACAGACAACACAGATACGCAGTATTTT. This encodes CASTGTDNTDTQYF. The chain joins TRBV9 to TRBJ2-3, with 7 bases that match TRBD1. Trimming cost V 6 bases and J 2 bases; bases outside gene matches: 6. From germline, CDR1 is SGDLS and CDR2 YYNGEE. The CDR3 covers 14 residues.

The CDR3 region is CATSRDLFGSQQFF. The CDR3 nucleotides are TGTGCCACCAGCAGAGATCTGTTCGGGAGCCAGCAGTTCTTC. This chain links TRBV15 with TRBJ2-1; a weak D match, TRBD2 (6 bases). The CDR3 contains 14 residues. Between the trimmed V and J ends, which lost 0 bases and 11 bases, there was a span of 14 bases. CDR1 and CDR2 from the germline V gene are LNHNV and YYDKDF (reference sequence).

CDR3 nucleotides: TGTGCCAGCTCACCATTAGGCGCGGCTAGCGGGCACCAAGAGACCCAGTACTTC. Protein sequence: CASSPLGAASGHQETQYF. This sequence joins TRBV18 and TRBJ2-5, with TRBD2 matching 8 bases. Germline V gene data show CDR1 as KGHSH and CDR2 as LQKENI. V gave up 2 bases and J gave up 0 bases; unmatched junction bases: 11. The CDR3 runs 18 residues.

The J gene is TRBJ2-7, the V gene TRBV4-1; the match to TRBD2 covers 14 bases. V shed 0 bases and J 4 bases; nucleotides not matched to a gene: 8. CDR3 length: 18 residues. The germline V gene encodes CDR1 MGHRA and CDR2 YSYEKL. CDR3 sequence reads: CASSQEFPGTSGRYEQYF. CDR3 coding DNA: TGCGCCAGCAGCCAAGAGTTCCCCGGGACTAGCGGGAGATACGAGCAGTACTTC.

The chain carries TRBV5-5 and TRBJ1-3; D might be TRBD1 (5 bases). Deletions cut 4 bases from V and 0 bases from J, with 11 bases between. The CDR3 is made up of 15 amino acids. Looked up from germline, CDR1 is SGHKS and CDR2 is YYEKEE (reference sequence). Written as DNA, the CDR3 is TGTGCCAGCAGCCACGGGGGGAGCTCTGGAAACACCATATATTTT. Translating gives CASSHGGSSGNTIYF.

The chain joins TRBV6-2 or TRBV6-3 to TRBJ1-1; D unresolved. Germline V gives CDR1 MNHEY, CDR2 SVGEGT. The CDR3 loop spans 16 amino acids. Trimming left V 4 bases short and J 0 bases short, with 15 bases between. This chain's CDR3 is CASSLFSGNMNTEAFF. DNA for the CDR3: TGTGCCAGCAGTTTGTTTTCGGGGAACATGAACACTGAAGCTTTCTTT.

The rearrangement uses TRBV18 and TRBJ2-7; 7 nucleotides agree with TRBD2. CDR3 length equals 14 residues. V gave up 2 bases and J gave up 1 base; unmatched junction bases: 2. Looked up from germline, CDR1 is KGHSH and CDR2 is LQKENI. The CDR3 is CASSPSSGSYEQYF. In DNA form, the CDR3 reads TGTGCCAGCTCACCATCTAGCGGTTCCTACGAGCAGTACTTC.

The chain couples TRBV18 to TRBJ2-5; 10 nucleotides match TRBD1. V shed 1 base and J 2 bases; nucleotides not matched to a gene: 4. Germline V gives CDR1 KGHSH, CDR2 LQKENI. CDR3 length equals 16 residues. This CDR3 reads CASSPRRDRGQETQYF. CDR3 sequence (DNA): TGTGCCAGCTCACCACGAAGGGACAGGGGACAAGAGACCCAGTACTTC. Supplemented by reference TRBV18 and TRBJ2-5, the full variable domain reads NAGVMQNPRHLVRRRGQEARLRCSPMKGHSHVYWYRQLPEEGLKFMVYLQKENIIDESGMPKERFSAEFPKEGPSILRIQQVVRGDSAAYFCASSPRRDRGQETQYFGPGTRLLVL.

This rearrangement joins TRBV7-2 to TRBJ2-3; 14 nucleotides agree with TRBD2. Germline V gives CDR1 SGHTA, CDR2 FQGNSA. With V trimmed by 3 bases and J by 5 bases, 7 bases remained unmatched. The CDR3 runs 17 residues. In DNA, the CDR3 is TGTGCCAGCAGCTTGGCGACTAGCGGGGGGGTGGTAGATACGCAGTATTTT. Its translation is CASSLATSGGVVDTQYF.

This clone has only one observation. This chain connects TRBV5-6 to TRBJ1-6; 8 nucleotides line up with TRBD1. The ends lost 3 bases at V and 4 bases at J; junction bases unmatched: 6. From germline, CDR1 is SGHDT and CDR2 YYEEEE. The CDR3 has 16 residues. The CDR3 region is CASSSRTGSYNSPLHF. DNA of the CDR3: TGTGCCAGCAGCTCGAGGACAGGGTCATATAATTCACCCCTCCACTTT.

V and J are TRBV2 and TRBJ1-6; maybe TRBD1 (6 bases). The CDR3 runs 13 residues. V gave up 6 bases and J gave up 8 bases, with 11 bases separating them. Germline values: CDR1 SNHLY, CDR2 FYNNEI. The CDR3 DNA reads as TGTGCCAGCAGCCGGGACACCGATTCACCCCTCCACTTT. Protein product: CASSRDTDSPLHF.

J is TRBJ1-3 and V is TRBV3-1 (or the pseudogene TRBV3-2), with D possibly matching TRBD1 (5 bases). The V gene's germline CDR1 is LGHDT and CDR2 YNNKEL (reference sequence). The CDR3 runs 13 residues. Trimming took 4 bases from V and 4 from J, leaving 8 bases between them. This chain's CDR3 is CASSRTTGNTIYF. The CDR3 coding sequence is TGTGCCAGCAGCCGGACAACCGGAAACACCATATATTTT.

This chain joins TRBV3-1 (or the pseudogene TRBV3-2) and TRBJ1-2, with TRBD1 identical over 9 bases. The germline V gene has CDR1 LGHDT and CDR2 YNNKEL (reference sequence). This CDR3 spans 15 amino acids. The V segment lost 0 bases and the J segment 4 bases; nucleotides outside the gene matches: 3. The CDR3 sequence: CASSQDLGQGYGYTF. The CDR3 nucleotides read TGTGCCAGCAGCCAAGATCTGGGACAGGGCTATGGCTACACCTTC.

The V gene is TRBV27, the J gene TRBJ2-2; 8 positions agree with TRBD1. The trim removed 7 bases at V and 1 base at J, leaving 8 bases unmatched. CDR3 size: 16 residues. Germline lookup yields CDR1 MNHEY and CDR2 SMNVEV (reference sequence). The CDR3 sequence is CASTFLDRVNTGELFF. The DNA for the CDR3 is TGTGCCAGCACCTTTTTGGACAGGGTGAACACCGGGGAGCTGTTTTTT.

This chain's CDR3 is CSVDLSGVDGYTF. The DNA for the CDR3 is TGCAGCGTTGACCTATCAGGGGTGGATGGCTACACCTTC. The V gene is TRBV29-1, the J gene TRBJ1-2; D is perhaps TRBD1 (6 bases). The CDR3 totals 13 residues. The germline V gene has CDR1 SQVTM and CDR2 ANQGSEA. The V gene lost 3 bases and the J gene lost 6 bases, with 14 bases spanning the gap.

This clone was seen a few times. The chain recombines TRBV19 with TRBJ2-3, with D uncertain. Trimming removed 7 bases at V and 5 bases at J, with 13 bases between. This CDR3 has 13 amino acids. Per germline, CDR1 LNHDA and CDR2 SQIVND (reference sequence). CDR3 sequence reads: CASMVTTGDTQYF. In nucleotides, the CDR3 is TGTGCCAGTATGGTCACTACCGGAGATACGCAGTATTTT.

The genes are TRBV5-1 and TRBJ1-6; no definite D call. Germline CDR1 and CDR2: SGHRS and YFSETQ. V lost 6 bases and J lost 7, with 17 bases in between. The CDR3 runs 15 residues. The CDR3 reads CASTEEAPGNSPLHF. CDR3 sequence (DNA): TGCGCCAGCACCGAGGAGGCACCGGGGAATTCACCCCTCCACTTT.

J is TRBJ2-1 and V is TRBV6-5, with 11 bases fitting TRBD2. The CDR3 is 15 residues long. Losses at the gene ends were 6 bases for V and 6 bases for J; bases not matched to a gene: 7. Germline V gene sequence: CDR1 MNHEY, CDR2 SVGAGI. The CDR3 reads CASRLAGAAGNEQFF. The CDR3 DNA is TGTGCCAGCAGACTAGCGGGGGCCGCTGGCAATGAGCAGTTCTTC.

This clone was seen a few times. Here the CDR3 reads CASSYTTGPNEKLFF. DNA for the CDR3: TGTGCCAGCAGTTACACGACAGGGCCTAATGAAAAACTGTTTTTT. The chain employs TRBV6-5 and TRBJ1-4, with 7 positions matching TRBD1. Germline CDR1 MNHEY, CDR2 SVGAGI. With 2 bases clipped from V and 3 bases from J, the junction kept 3 bases outside the gene matches. This CDR3 comprises 15 residues.

The V call is TRBV11-2, the J call TRBJ1-2; 8 positions agree with TRBD1. Trimming removed 5 bases from V and 4 bases from J; junction bases left unmatched: 3. Germline CDR1 reads SGHAT; CDR2 reads FQNNGV. The CDR3 runs to 13 residues. This CDR3 reads CASSKDRAYGYTF. CDR3 coding DNA: TGTGCCAGCAGCAAGGACAGGGCCTATGGCTACACCTTC. The whole variable domain, filled in from reference TRBV11-2 and TRBJ1-2, reads EAGVAQSPRYKIIEKRQSVAFWCNPISGHATLYWYQQILGQGPKLLIQFQNNGVVDDSQLPKDRFSAERLKGVDSTLKIQPAKLEDSAVYLCASSKDRAYGYTFGSGTRLTVV.

This clone came up a few times. The genes are TRBV12-3 or TRBV12-4 and TRBJ1-2; tentative D call: TRBD1 (6 bases). This CDR3 has 12 amino acids. V lost 1 base, J lost 10 bases, and 10 bases lay in between. The CDR3 protein is CASSLGTVSYTF. CDR3 nucleotide sequence: TGTGCCAGCAGTTTAGGGACAGTCTCCTACACCTTC.